The 19 T cell receptor beta chains given below trace back to one sample, sequenced in a study of shared clonotypes between healthy human individuals. Repertoires were generated with immunoSEQ multiplex PCR, while TCRdb's copy carries only in-frame clones and drops some. The sample carries approximately 720,000 clones, about 92% recorded once. CD45RO-negative CD8 cells positively selected for CCR7 made up the naive population, which excluded terminally differentiated effector memory CD45RA+ cells. Specimen: naive CD8+ T cells sorted from blood. The receptors come from a man aged 30 to 45 in good health.

V usage is TRBV5-4 and J usage is TRBJ1-2, with 9 positions matching TRBD1. V gave up 3 bases and J gave up 3 bases; unmatched junction bases: 3. This CDR3 spans 14 amino acids. Germline loops: CDR1 SGHNT, CDR2 YYREEE (reference sequence). The CDR3 is CASSSGTGHYGYTF. The DNA of the CDR3 is TGTGCCAGCAGCTCCGGGACAGGGCACTATGGCTACACCTTC.

The chain uses TRBV19 and TRBJ2-1, with D possibly being TRBD2 (6 bases). The CDR3 sequence is 15 residues long. V dropped 2 bases and J dropped 6 bases, with 14 bases sitting between them. The germline CDR1 and CDR2 sequences are LNHDA and SQIVND (reference sequence). The CDR3 sequence: CASSIWDSLGNEQFF. The DNA for the CDR3 is TGTGCCAGTAGTATATGGGACTCTCTGGGCAATGAGCAGTTCTTC.

The chain links TRBV28 to TRBJ1-1, with D uncertain. Germline V CDR1 and CDR2: MDHEN, SYDVKM. The CDR3 sequence is 13 residues long. V was clipped by 3 bases and J by 6 bases, with 11 bases between them. CDR3 DNA: TGTGCCAGCAGTTTCTCGGTCCAGGCTGAAGCTTTCTTT. Translated, it gives CASSFSVQAEAFF. Drawing the rest from reference TRBV28 and TRBJ1-1, the complete variable domain is DVKVTQSSRYLVKRTGEKVFLECVQDMDHENMFWYRQDPGLGLRLIYFSYDVKMKEKGDIPEGYSVSREKKERFSLILESASTNQTSMYLCASSFSVQAEAFFGQGTRLTVV.

The chain couples TRBV4-3 to TRBJ2-1, with 12 positions matching TRBD2. Germline-derived CDR1 and CDR2 are LGHNA and YSLEER. V shed 1 base, J shed 4 bases, and the junction held 2 bases outside the gene matches. The CDR3 has 16 amino acids. CDR3 bases: TGCGCCAGCAGCCAAGGGACTAGCGGGACTTACAATGAGCAGTTCTTC. It yields the protein CASSQGTSGTYNEQFF.

The chain recombines TRBV9 with TRBJ2-3; TRBD2 matches 12 bases. CDR3 length: 17 residues. Looked up from germline, CDR1 is SGDLS and CDR2 is YYNGEE. The V and J ends lost 0 bases and 5 bases, in that order; junction bases with no gene match: 7. CDR3 sequence (DNA): TGTGCCAGCAGCGTAGGGGGTCTAGCGGGAGGGGTAGATACGCAGTATTTT. It translates to CASSVGGLAGGVDTQYF.

The genes are TRBV6-1 and TRBJ1-2, with D uncertain. The CDR3 runs 12 residues. Germline assignment: CDR1 MNHNS and CDR2 SASEGT. V lost 3 bases to trimming and J lost 8 bases, with 10 bases between them. CDR3 nucleotide sequence: TGTGCCAGCAGTGACGAGGACGTCGGCTACACCTTC. This translates into CASSDEDVGYTF.

The chain combines TRBV7-2 with TRBJ2-3, with no clear D. CDR1 SGHTA and CDR2 FQGNSA come from the germline V gene. V was pared by 1 base and J by 4 bases, with 9 bases between. There are 14 residues in the CDR3. CDR3 DNA: TGTGCCAGCAGCTTAGTACATGGAGCAGATACGCAGTATTTT. Translated: CASSLVHGADTQYF.

The chain has TRBV27 and TRBJ2-2, with D uncertain. The germline V gene has CDR1 MNHEY and CDR2 SMNVEV (reference sequence). The CDR3 runs to 13 residues. V lost 3 bases and J 8 bases, leaving 10 bases between the germline ends. CDR3 in DNA: TGTGCCAGCAGTTTCCCGCTTGGGGGGGAGCTGTTTTTT. Residues: CASSFPLGGELFF.

About this clone: The sample has other DNA sequences that encode this CDR3 too. This rearrangement joins TRBV4-3 to TRBJ2-7, with unresolved D. Germline V gene data show CDR1 as LGHNA and CDR2 as YSLEER. The CDR3 contains 13 residues. Trimming cost V 0 bases and J 4 bases, with 7 bases left between them. The CDR3 nucleotides are TGCGCCAGCAGCCAAGATCTCCGTTACGAGCAGTACTTC. It is translated as CASSQDLRYEQYF.

As for this clone: The identical CDR3 is also encoded by other nucleotide sequences in the sample. The rearrangement uses TRBV28 and TRBJ2-1; D remains ambiguous. Looked up from germline, CDR1 is MDHEN and CDR2 is SYDVKM. V lost 2 bases, J lost 4 bases, and 6 bases lay in between. This CDR3 has 13 residues. The CDR3 nucleotides read TGTGCCAGCAGTTTAGGTGTTTACAATGAGCAGTTCTTC. Protein sequence: CASSLGVYNEQFF.

This rearrangement joins TRBV5-1 to TRBJ1-5; tentative D call: TRBD1 (6 bases). This CDR3 is 13 amino acids long. CDR1 is SGHRS, CDR2 YFSETQ, per germline. V was pared by 4 bases and J by 4 bases, with 9 bases between. The CDR3 spells CASSPGTNQPQHF. DNA for the CDR3: TGCGCCAGCAGCCCCGGGACAAATCAGCCCCAGCATTTT. Based on the CDR3 plus reference TRBV5-1 and TRBJ1-5, the full variable domain is KAGVTQTPRYLIKTRGQQVTLSCSPISGHRSVSWYQQTPGQGLQFLFEYFSETQRNKGNFPGRFSGRQFSNSRSEMNVSTLELGDSALYLCASSPGTNQPQHFGDGTRLSIL.

This clone showed up just once. The rearrangement links TRBV7-2 to TRBJ2-7; TRBD1 might be the D (6 bases). Germline lookup yields CDR1 SGHTA and CDR2 FQGNSA. The V gene lost 3 bases and the J gene lost 2 bases, with 14 bases spanning the gap. This CDR3 has 15 amino acids. The DNA of the CDR3 is TGTGCCAGCAGCTTCTACCGAGGGGGAACCTACGAGCAGTACTTC. Its protein is CASSFYRGGTYEQYF.

The rearrangement links TRBV27 to TRBJ2-1; D is perhaps TRBD2 (6 bases). The V end lost 5 bases, the J end lost 3 bases, and 14 bases lay between the germline ends. The germline CDR1 and CDR2 sequences are MNHEY and SMNVEV (reference sequence). The CDR3 runs 15 residues. The CDR3: CASSTGRGNYNEQFF. The CDR3 DNA sequence: TGTGCCAGCAGTACGGGGCGGGGAAACTACAATGAGCAGTTCTTC.

As regards this clone: This likely reflects a read error, since a far larger clone is one base away. The chain joins TRBV19 to TRBJ2-7; no firm D call. CDR1 and CDR2 from the germline V gene are LNHDA and SQIVND (reference sequence). The CDR3 length is 12 residues. The V gene lost 5 bases and the J gene lost 0 bases, with 5 bases spanning the gap. CDR3 DNA: TGTGCCAGTAGTGGGGTCTCCTACGAGCAGTACTTC. This codes for CASSGVSYEQYF.

This clone was seen just once. The V gene is TRBV18, the J gene TRBJ2-1; 9 bases agree with TRBD2. With 4 bases clipped from V and 5 bases from J, the junction kept 12 bases outside the gene matches. Germline assignment: CDR1 KGHSH and CDR2 LQKENI. The CDR3 totals 17 residues. The CDR3 region has the DNA TGTGCCAGCTCACGATCAAGTGGATTAGCGGGGGACAATGAGCAGTTCTTC. Encoded protein: CASSRSSGLAGDNEQFF. The full variable domain, completed using reference TRBV18 and TRBJ2-1, is NAGVMQNPRHLVRRRGQEARLRCSPMKGHSHVYWYRQLPEEGLKFMVYLQKENIIDESGMPKERFSAEFPKEGPSILRIQQVVRGDSAAYFCASSRSSGLAGDNEQFFGPGTRLTVL.

This clone has just a few counts. This chain joins TRBV7-9 and TRBJ2-7, with 12 bases aligning to TRBD2. V lost 4 bases and J lost 3; bases outside the gene matches: 4. The CDR3 loop spans 15 amino acids. CDR1 is SEHNR, CDR2 FQNEAQ, per germline (reference sequence). The DNA for the CDR3 is TGTGCCAGCAGCTCCGGACTAGCGGGGAACTACGAGCAGTACTTC. Residues: CASSSGLAGNYEQYF. Based on the CDR3 plus reference TRBV7-9 and TRBJ2-7, the full variable domain is DTGVSQNPRHKITKRGQNVTFRCDPISEHNRLYWYRQTLGQGPEFLTYFQNEAQLEKSRLLSDRFSAERPKGSFSTLEIQRTEQGDSAMYLCASSSGLAGNYEQYFGPGTRLTVT.

This sequence joins TRBV4-3 and TRBJ2-1; 9 bases fit TRBD2. Germline V gives CDR1 LGHNA, CDR2 YSLEER. The CDR3 consists of 15 residues. With 1 base clipped from V and 6 bases from J, the junction kept 4 bases outside the gene matches. CDR3 sequence: CASSQGSGRSNEQFF. CDR3 DNA: TGCGCCAGCAGCCAAGGTAGCGGGAGATCCAATGAGCAGTTCTTC.

V gene TRBV2 combines with J gene TRBJ2-7; no clear D gene. V lost 4 bases and J 0 bases, leaving 7 bases between the germline ends. From germline, CDR1 is SNHLY and CDR2 FYNNEI. The CDR3 runs 13 residues. In DNA form, the CDR3 reads TGTGCCAGCAGTGTCACAGTCTCCTACGAGCAGTACTTC. The encoded protein is CASSVTVSYEQYF.

The rearrangement joins TRBV11-2 to TRBJ1-1, with a weak D call TRBD1 (6 bases). This CDR3 has 12 amino acids. V lost 2 bases to trimming and J lost 10 bases, with 11 bases between them. In germline, CDR1 is SGHAT, CDR2 FQNNGV. This CDR3 is CASSLQVRGAFF. As DNA, the CDR3 is TGTGCCAGCAGCTTACAGGTCAGGGGAGCTTTCTTT.